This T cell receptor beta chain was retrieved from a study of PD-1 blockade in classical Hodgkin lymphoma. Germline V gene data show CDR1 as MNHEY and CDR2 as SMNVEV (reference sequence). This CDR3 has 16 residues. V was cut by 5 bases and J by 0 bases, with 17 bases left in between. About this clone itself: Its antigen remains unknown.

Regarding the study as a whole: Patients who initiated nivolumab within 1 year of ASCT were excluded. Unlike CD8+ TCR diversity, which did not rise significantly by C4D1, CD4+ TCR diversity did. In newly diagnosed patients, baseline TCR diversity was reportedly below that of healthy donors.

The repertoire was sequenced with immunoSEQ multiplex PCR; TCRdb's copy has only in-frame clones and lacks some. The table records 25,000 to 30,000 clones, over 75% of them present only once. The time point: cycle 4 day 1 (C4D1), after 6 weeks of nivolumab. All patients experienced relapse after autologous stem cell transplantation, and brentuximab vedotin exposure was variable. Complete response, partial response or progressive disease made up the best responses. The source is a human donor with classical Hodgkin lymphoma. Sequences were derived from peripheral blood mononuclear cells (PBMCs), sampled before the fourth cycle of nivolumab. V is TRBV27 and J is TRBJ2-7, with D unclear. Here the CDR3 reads CASSPGFGSVSYEQYF. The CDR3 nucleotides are TGTGCCAGCAGTCCTGGGTTTGGCTCAGTCTCCTACGAGCAGTACTTC.